Detailed here is one TCR beta chain. The antigen remains unidentified. The sample is drawn from a study of CXCR3-negative and CXCR3-positive naive CD8 T cells. Whole-study results and caveats: Relative to memory CD8+ cells, whose diversity was much lower, both naive subsets had comparably high diversity. Comparison of naive CXCR3-negative and CXCR3-positive cells revealed similar TRBV-TRBJ usage, while memory cells differed.

The method, 5' RACE with UMI labels, was used to prepare the TRB cDNA libraries. TCRdb re-called the 5' RACE reads, yielding one record per CDR3 amino acid sequence without DNA. The table for this sample gives 20,000 to 30,000 distinct CDR3 sequences. Germline V gene data show CDR1 as SEHNR and CDR2 as FQNEAQ (reference sequence). This CDR3 comprises 18 residues. This chain joins TRBV7-9 and TRBJ2-1; TCRdb indicates TRBD2, and absent DNA this call remains unverified. Sequencing used naive CXCR3- CD8+ T cells from blood. Documented subset: CD45RO-CCR7+CD27+CD95- naive CD8+ T cells lacking CXCR3 (TNR3-). This TCR was recovered from a human donor in good health. Some clones in this sample may be carry-over from other donors' samples. The CDR3: CASSPSEGGALNYNEQFF. Combining the CDR3 with reference TRBV7-9 and TRBJ2-1 gives the whole variable domain DTGVSQNPRHKITKRGQNVTFRCDPISEHNRLYWYRQTLGQGPEFLTYFQNEAQLEKSRLLSDRFSAERPKGSFSTLEIQRTEQGDSAMYLCASSPSEGGALNYNEQFFGPGTRLTVL.